The next 10 T cell receptor beta chains were all read from a single sample in a study of blood T cell repertoires in COVID-19 (dated by TCRdb to the early 2020s). The method behind the library was the immunoSEQ multiplex PCR assay. TCRdb carries this immuneACCESS record with in-frame sequences only. Its versions omit some clonotypes, under half of them owing to an unresolved V gene in the studies checked, with the rest unexplained. This sample lists about 300,000 clones; around 92% were detected once. Approximately 2.9% of the sample rests with the top ten. Material for sequencing was PBMCs or T cells enriched from blood (not recorded which). These receptors all come from a woman between 45 and 60 years old who had been exposed to COVID-19.

The V call is TRBV5-4, the J call TRBJ2-1; 10 bases fit TRBD2. Germline loops: CDR1 SGHNT, CDR2 YYREEE (reference sequence). Trimming cost V 4 bases and J 9 bases; bases outside gene matches: 10. The CDR3 has 15 amino acids. The CDR3: CASSLTSGGVGEQFF. CDR3 DNA sequence: TGTGCCAGCAGCCTGACAAGCGGGGGGGTTGGTGAGCAGTTCTTC.

The chain couples TRBV28 to TRBJ2-5, with 11 bases that match TRBD1. V lost 4 bases and J lost 4; bases outside the gene matches: 5. CDR3 length equals 15 residues. CDR1 MDHEN and CDR2 SYDVKM come from the germline V gene. The CDR3 is CASSSGTGGLETQYF. DNA of the CDR3: TGTGCCAGCAGTTCTGGGACAGGGGGGTTAGAGACCCAGTACTTC.

This rearrangement joins TRBV4-2 to TRBJ2-5; 11 nucleotides align to TRBD2. Germline assignment: CDR1 LGHNA and CDR2 YNFKEQ. This CDR3 is built from 20 residues. Trimming cost V 2 bases and J 1 base; bases outside gene matches: 15. CDR3: CASSQTTSGIIHPGQETQYF. In DNA form, the CDR3 reads TGTGCCAGCAGCCAAACGACTAGCGGGATTATCCACCCCGGCCAAGAGACCCAGTACTTC.

V and J are TRBV5-1 and TRBJ2-5; TRBD2 is a possible D gene (6 bases). CDR1 is SGHRS, CDR2 YFSETQ, per germline. Deletions cut 2 bases from V and 3 bases from J, with 8 bases between. The CDR3 contains 13 residues. The CDR3 spells CASSFGGEETQYF. For the CDR3, the DNA is TGCGCCAGCAGCTTCGGGGGTGAAGAGACCCAGTACTTC.

Concerning this clone itself: Other nucleotide sequences from this sample produce the same CDR3. The gene calls are TRBV4-2 and TRBJ2-5; weak D call: TRBD2 (6 bases). The V gene's germline CDR1 is LGHNA and CDR2 YNFKEQ. The germline V and J ends were trimmed by 2 bases and 2 bases, with 9 bases remaining between them. The CDR3 consists of 14 residues. The CDR3 sequence is CASSQPGTQETQYF. The CDR3 DNA reads TGTGCCAGCAGCCAACCCGGGACTCAAGAGACCCAGTACTTC.

The J gene is TRBJ2-4, the V gene TRBV5-1; TRBD1 aligns across 9 bases. V trimming: 0 bases; J trimming: 0 bases; junction bases outside the gene matches: 7. The CDR3 has 18 residues. Germline loops: CDR1 SGHRS, CDR2 YFSETQ. This CDR3 is CASSLAPGQGLAKNIQYF. In nucleotides, the CDR3 is TGCGCCAGCAGCTTGGCTCCGGGACAGGGACTAGCCAAAAACATTCAGTACTTC.

V is TRBV6-8 and J is TRBJ1-2; possible D gene TRBD1, 5 bases. Trimming pared 6 bases from V and 2 bases from J, leaving 10 bases between. The CDR3 covers 13 residues. Germline V gene data show CDR1 as MNHGY and CDR2 as SAAAGT. As DNA, the CDR3 is TGTGCCAGCAGCTTGACAGAGAACTATGGCTACACCTTC. It encodes CASSLTENYGYTF.

This clone was seen just once. The gene calls are TRBV5-1 and TRBJ2-7; 9 nucleotides align to TRBD1. The germline V gene encodes CDR1 SGHRS and CDR2 YFSETQ. The CDR3 covers 15 residues. V lost 0 bases, J lost 6 bases, and 7 bases stayed unmatched. CDR3 sequence reads: CASSLEDRGITEQYF. The CDR3 DNA is TGCGCCAGCAGCTTGGAAGACAGGGGGATCACCGAGCAGTACTTC.

The chain employs TRBV4-1 and TRBJ1-6; D gene unclear. This CDR3 is 17 amino acids long. Trimming pared 1 base from V and 9 bases from J, leaving 19 bases between. Germline CDR1 reads MGHRA; CDR2 reads YSYEKL. CDR3 sequence: CASSQVDEVVGGSPLHF. The CDR3 DNA reads TGCGCCAGCAGCCAAGTTGATGAGGTTGTAGGAGGTTCACCCCTCCACTTT.

V is TRBV4-1 and J is TRBJ2-5, with D possibly matching TRBD2 (6 bases). CDR3 length equals 14 residues. Trimming pared 4 bases from V and 2 bases from J, leaving 11 bases between. Germline values: CDR1 MGHRA, CDR2 YSYEKL. CDR3 sequence (DNA): TGCGCCAGCAGCCTGGGGGGTGTGCAAGAGACCCAGTACTTC. Translated: CASSLGGVQETQYF.